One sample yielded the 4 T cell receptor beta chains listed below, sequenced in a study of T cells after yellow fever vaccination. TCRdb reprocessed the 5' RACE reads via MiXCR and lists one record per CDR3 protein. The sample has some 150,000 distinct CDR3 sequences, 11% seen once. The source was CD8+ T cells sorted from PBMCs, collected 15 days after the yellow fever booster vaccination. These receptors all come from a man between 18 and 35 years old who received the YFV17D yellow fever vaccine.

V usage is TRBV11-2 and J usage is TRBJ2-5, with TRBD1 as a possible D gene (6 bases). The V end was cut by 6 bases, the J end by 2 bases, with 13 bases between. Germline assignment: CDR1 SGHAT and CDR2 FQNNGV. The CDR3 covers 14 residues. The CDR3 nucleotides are TGTGCCAGCAGAGACTGGGGGCTACAAGAGACCCAGTACTTC. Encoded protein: CASRDWGLQETQYF. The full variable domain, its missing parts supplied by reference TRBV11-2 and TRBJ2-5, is EAGVAQSPRYKIIEKRQSVAFWCNPISGHATLYWYQQILGQGPKLLIQFQNNGVVDDSQLPKDRFSAERLKGVDSTLKIQPAKLEDSAVYLCASRDWGLQETQYFGPGTRLLVL.

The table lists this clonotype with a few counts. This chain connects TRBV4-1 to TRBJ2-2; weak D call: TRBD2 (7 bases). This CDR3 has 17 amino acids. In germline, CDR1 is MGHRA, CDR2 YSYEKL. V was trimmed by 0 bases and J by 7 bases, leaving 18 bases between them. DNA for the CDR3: TGCGCCAGCAGCCAAGACCCCTCGTGGGGGGGCAGCGGGGAGCTGTTTTTT. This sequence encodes CASSQDPSWGGSGELFF.

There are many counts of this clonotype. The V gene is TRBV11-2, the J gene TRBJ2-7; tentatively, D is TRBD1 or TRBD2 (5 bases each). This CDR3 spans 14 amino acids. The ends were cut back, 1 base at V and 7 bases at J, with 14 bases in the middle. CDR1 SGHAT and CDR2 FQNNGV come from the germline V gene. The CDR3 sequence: CASSLGPGTWEQYV. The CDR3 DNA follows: TGTGCCAGCAGCTTAGGTCCCGGGACCTGGGAGCAGTACGTC.

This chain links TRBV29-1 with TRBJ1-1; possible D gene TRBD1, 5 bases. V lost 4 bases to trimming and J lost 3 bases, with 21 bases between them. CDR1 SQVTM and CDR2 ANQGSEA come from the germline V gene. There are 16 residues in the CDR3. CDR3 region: CSVVAGRYGGDTEAFF. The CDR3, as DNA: TGCAGCGTTGTTGCAGGGCGGTATGGAGGGGACACTGAAGCTTTCTTT.